This T cell receptor beta chain is from a study of T cell repertoires in cytomegalovirus infection. TCRdb recomputed calls from the reads with MiXCR, one row per CDR3 protein. The table shows approximately 110,000 distinct CDR3 sequences, with roughly 32% occurring only once. In its sample, this clonotype was seen a few times. Its matching antigen is unknown. Germline lookup yields CDR1 SGHTA and CDR2 FQGNSA. The CDR3 spans 17 residues. V was shortened by 0 bases and J by 4 bases, with 17 bases between the two germline ends. The TCR was taken from a human donor in good health (CMV status not recorded). Some clones in this sample may be carry-over from other donors' samples. The chain carries TRBV7-2 and TRBJ2-3; weak D call: TRBD2 (6 bases). Here the sequenced sample was CD8+ T cells from cultured PBMCs, taken from culture after CMV antigen stimulation. DNA of the CDR3: TGTGCCAGCAGCTTAGCCAAAACGGGGGAGGCCGCAGATACGCAGTATTTT. Protein product: CASSLAKTGEAADTQYF.